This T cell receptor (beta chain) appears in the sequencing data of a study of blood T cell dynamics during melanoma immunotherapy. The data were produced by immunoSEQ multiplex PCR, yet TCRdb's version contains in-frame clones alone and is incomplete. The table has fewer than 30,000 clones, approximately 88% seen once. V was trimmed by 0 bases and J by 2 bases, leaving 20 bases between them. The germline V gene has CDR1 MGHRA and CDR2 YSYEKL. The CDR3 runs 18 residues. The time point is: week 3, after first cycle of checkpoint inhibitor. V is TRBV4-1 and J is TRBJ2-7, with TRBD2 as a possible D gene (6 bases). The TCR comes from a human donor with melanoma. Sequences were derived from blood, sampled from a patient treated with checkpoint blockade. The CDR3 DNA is TGCGCCAGCAGCCAAGATCGAGCCGTGACTAGAGGGACCTACGAGCAGTACTTC. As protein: CASSQDRAVTRGTYEQYF.